Listed below are T cell receptor beta chains from one sample, sequenced in a study of blood T cell repertoires in COVID-19. Method: immunoSEQ multiplex PCR; TCRdb's copy keeps in-frame clones and lacks some. The sample yields some 130,000 clones, around 89% seen once. The sequenced sample consisted of peripheral blood. These TCRs come from a man in his 60s with active or convalescent COVID-19. CDR3s include the opening cysteine and the closing phenylalanine or tryptophan. Fields, in order: V gene, CDR3 length, D gene, clone size, J gene, CDR3 DNA, CDR3 protein. D genes are given only for firm matches. The size entry is marked missing in some rows and otherwise reads once, few, many or a size class.

TRBV9	16	TRBD2	.	TRBJ2-7	TGTGCCAGCAGCGTAGCCGGGGGAGGGGTGTCCTACGAGCAGTACTTC	CASSVAGGGVSYEQYF
TRBV5-6	15	TRBD2	once	TRBJ2-3	TGTGCCAGCAGCAAACTAGCGGGGGGCACAGATACGCAGTATTTT	CASSKLAGGTDTQYF
TRBV27	16	TRBD2	once	TRBJ2-2	TGTGCCAGCAGTTACCTAGCGGGAGAGTACACCGGGGAGCTGTTTTTT	CASSYLAGEYTGELFF
TRBV7-2	13	.	.	TRBJ1-5	TGTGCCAGCAGCTTAGATCGGAATCAGCCCCAGCATTTT	CASSLDRNQPQHF
TRBV10-3	14	TRBD1	.	TRBJ1-5	TGTGCCATCAGTGGGACAGGGGGCAATCAGCCCCAGCATTTT	CAISGTGGNQPQHF
TRBV9	18	TRBD1	once	TRBJ2-7	TGTGCCAGCAGCCCAAAGCACCGACAGGGCAGTACGGCGGCCGAGCAGTACTTC	CASSPKHRQGSTAAEQYF
TRBV7-2	15	.	.	TRBJ1-5	TGTGCCAGCAGCCCCTCCCCCACAGGGAGTCAGCCCCAGCATTTT	CASSPSPTGSQPQHF
TRBV28	14	TRBD2	.	TRBJ2-1	TGTGCCAGCAGTTTGACTAGCGGGTTCAATGAGCAGTTCTTC	CASSLTSGFNEQFF
TRBV7-3	16	.	.	TRBJ1-2	TGTGCCAGCAGTCCCCCCCCACAGGGATACGACTATGGCTACACCTTC	CASSPPPQGYDYGYTF
TRBV5-1	17	.	.	TRBJ2-3	TGCGCCAGCAGCTTGGGACAGATTAAAGTTAGCACAGATACGCAGTATTTT	CASSLGQIKVSTDTQYF
TRBV19	17	TRBD1	.	TRBJ1-2	TGTGCCAGTAGTAAACAACAGGGGGCGGATTTTATTGGAGGCTACACCTTC	CASSKQQGADFIGGYTF
TRBV9	16	.	.	TRBJ2-3	TGTGCCAGCAGCGGGACAAGCGTCCGGGGCACAGATACGCAGTATTTT	CASSGTSVRGTDTQYF